This T cell receptor (beta chain) is drawn from a study of molecular identifiers for immune sequencing clone quantification. This CDR3 contains 13 residues. Trimming removed 5 bases from V and 2 bases from J, with 9 bases in between. Germline CDR1 MNHEY, CDR2 SMNVEV (reference sequence). This clonotype was counted many times. TCRdb reprocessed the PCR reads via MiXCR and lists one record per CDR3 protein. The sample carries about 630,000 distinct CDR3 sequences, 25% recorded once. This chain joins TRBV27 and TRBJ1-2, with a possible D match to TRBD1 (5 bases). Material: naive CD8+ T cells from blood, with Jurkat cell RNA spiked in. Subset: FACS-sorted CD8+CD4-CCR7+CD45RA+ naive T cells. The TCR was taken from a human donor in good health. Some libraries in this study had Jurkat cell RNA spiked in. CDR3 DNA: TGTGCCAGCAGTACGGACAAGAACTATGGCTACACCTTC. As protein: CASSTDKNYGYTF.